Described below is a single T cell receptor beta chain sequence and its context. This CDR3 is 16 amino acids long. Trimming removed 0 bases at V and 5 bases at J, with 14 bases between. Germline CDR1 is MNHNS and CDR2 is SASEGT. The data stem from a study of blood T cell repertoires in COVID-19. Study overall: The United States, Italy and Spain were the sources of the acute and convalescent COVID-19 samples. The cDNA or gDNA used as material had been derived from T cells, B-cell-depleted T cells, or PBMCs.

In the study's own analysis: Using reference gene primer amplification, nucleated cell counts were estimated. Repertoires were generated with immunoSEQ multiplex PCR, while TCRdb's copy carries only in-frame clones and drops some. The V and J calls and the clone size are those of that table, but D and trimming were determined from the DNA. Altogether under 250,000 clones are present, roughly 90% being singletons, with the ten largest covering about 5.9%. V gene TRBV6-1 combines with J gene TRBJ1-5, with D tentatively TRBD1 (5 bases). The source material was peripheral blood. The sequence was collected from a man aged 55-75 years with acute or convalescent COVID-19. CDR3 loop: CASSEAYSTGDQPQHF. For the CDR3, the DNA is TGTGCCAGCAGTGAAGCGTACTCAACAGGAGATCAGCCCCAGCATTTT.